Listed here is a single T cell receptor beta chain. Unique molecular identifiers were used to barcode this TCRbeta library. From the PCR reads, TCRdb called clonotypes with MiXCR, one entry per CDR3 protein. Found here are roughly 610,000 distinct CDR3 sequences, roughly 10% of them singletons; the top ten hold about 4%. Germline CDR1 MNHEY, CDR2 SMNVEV (reference sequence). The CDR3 spans 14 residues. Trimming removed 1 base from V and 1 base from J, with 6 bases in between. This sample is part of a study of T-cell reconstitution after alpha-beta-depleted transplantation in children. The TCR originated in a human donor who donated a stem cell graft to a child with acute myeloid leukemia. The V call is TRBV27, the J call TRBJ2-3, with D uncertain. Material: PBMCs from the stem cell graft donor, obtained from the stem cell graft. CDR3 bases: TGTGCCAGCAGTTTATACGACGGCACAGATACGCAGTATTTT. As protein: CASSLYDGTDTQYF.